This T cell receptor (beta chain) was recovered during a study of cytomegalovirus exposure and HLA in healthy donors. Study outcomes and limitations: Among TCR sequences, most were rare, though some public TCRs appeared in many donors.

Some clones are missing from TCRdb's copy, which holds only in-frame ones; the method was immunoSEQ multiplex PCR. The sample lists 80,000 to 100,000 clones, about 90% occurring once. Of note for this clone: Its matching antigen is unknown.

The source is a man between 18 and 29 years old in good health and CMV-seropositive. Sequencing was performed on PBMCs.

CDR3 nucleotide sequence: TGTGCCAGCAGGGGGACAGGGGACAATGAGCAGTTCTTC. Its protein product is CASRGTGDNEQFF. The gene calls are TRBV28 and TRBJ2-1; 10 bases are a match to TRBD1. CDR3 length: 13 amino acids. Germline-derived CDR1 and CDR2 are MDHEN and SYDVKM. Losses at the gene ends were 6 bases for V and 5 bases for J; bases not matched to a gene: 1.